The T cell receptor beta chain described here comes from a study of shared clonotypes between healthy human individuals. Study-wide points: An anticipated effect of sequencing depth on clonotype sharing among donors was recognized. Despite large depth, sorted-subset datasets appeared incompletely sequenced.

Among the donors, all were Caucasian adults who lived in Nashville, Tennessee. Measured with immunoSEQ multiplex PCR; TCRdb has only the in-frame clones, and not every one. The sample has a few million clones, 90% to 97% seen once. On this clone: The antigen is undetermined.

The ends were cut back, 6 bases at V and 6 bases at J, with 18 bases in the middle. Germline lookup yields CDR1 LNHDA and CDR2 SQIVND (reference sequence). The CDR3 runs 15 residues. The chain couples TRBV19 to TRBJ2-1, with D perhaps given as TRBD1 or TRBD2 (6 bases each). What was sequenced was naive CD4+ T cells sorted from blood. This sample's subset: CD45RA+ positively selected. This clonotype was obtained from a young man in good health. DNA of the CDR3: TGTGCCAGTAGCCCGTCGGGGGCATCGAGCAATGAGCAGTTCTTC. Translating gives CASSPSGASSNEQFF.